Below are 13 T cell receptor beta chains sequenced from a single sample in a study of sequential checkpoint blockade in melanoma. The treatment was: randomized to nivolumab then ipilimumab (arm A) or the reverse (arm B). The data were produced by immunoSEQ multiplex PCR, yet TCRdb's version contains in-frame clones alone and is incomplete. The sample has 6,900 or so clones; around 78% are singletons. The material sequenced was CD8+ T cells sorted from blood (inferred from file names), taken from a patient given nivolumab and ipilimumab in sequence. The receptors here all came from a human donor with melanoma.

In DNA form, the CDR3 reads TGCGCCAGCAGACCTGGCCCCTACAATGAGCAGTTCTTC. Protein product: CASRPGPYNEQFF. The J gene is TRBJ2-1, the V gene TRBV5-1; D is uncertain. The CDR3 consists of 13 residues. Germline values: CDR1 SGHRS, CDR2 YFSETQ. V lost 5 bases, J lost 2 bases, and 8 bases lay in between.

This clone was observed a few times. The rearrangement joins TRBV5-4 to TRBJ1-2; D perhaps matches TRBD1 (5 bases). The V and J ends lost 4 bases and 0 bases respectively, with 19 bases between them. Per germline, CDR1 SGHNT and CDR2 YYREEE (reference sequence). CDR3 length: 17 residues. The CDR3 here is CASSPGTYSNPNYGYTF. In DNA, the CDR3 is TGTGCCAGCAGCCCGGGGACTTACTCAAACCCTAACTATGGCTACACCTTC.

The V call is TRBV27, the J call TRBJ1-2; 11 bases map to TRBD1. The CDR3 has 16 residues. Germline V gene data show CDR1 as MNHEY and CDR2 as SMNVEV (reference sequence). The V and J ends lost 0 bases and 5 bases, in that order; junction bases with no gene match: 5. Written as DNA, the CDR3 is TGTGCCAGCAGTTTATCGTGGGACAGGGGGGCGTATGGCTACACCTTC. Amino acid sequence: CASSLSWDRGAYGYTF.

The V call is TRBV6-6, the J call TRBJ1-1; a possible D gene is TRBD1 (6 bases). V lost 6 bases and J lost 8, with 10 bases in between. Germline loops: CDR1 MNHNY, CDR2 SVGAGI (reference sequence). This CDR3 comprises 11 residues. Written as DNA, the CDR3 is TGTGCCAGCAGAACCGGGACAGAAGCTTTCTTT. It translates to CASRTGTEAFF.

This CDR3 is CASNTGGETQYF. DNA for the CDR3: TGTGCCAGCAATACAGGGGGCGAGACCCAGTACTTC. The chain has TRBV25-1 and TRBJ2-5, with TRBD1 identical over 9 bases. Germline loops: CDR1 MGHDK, CDR2 SYGVNS. After removal of 7 bases from V and 5 bases from J, the junction contained 2 bases not matched to a gene. CDR3 length: 12 residues.

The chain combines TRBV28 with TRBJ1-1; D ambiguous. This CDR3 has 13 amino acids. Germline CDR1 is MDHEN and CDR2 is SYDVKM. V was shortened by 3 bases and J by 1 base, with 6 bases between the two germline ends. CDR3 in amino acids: CASSLGRNTEAFF. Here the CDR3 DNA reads TGTGCCAGCAGTTTGGGCAGGAACACTGAAGCTTTCTTT. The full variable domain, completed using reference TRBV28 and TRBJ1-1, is DVKVTQSSRYLVKRTGEKVFLECVQDMDHENMFWYRQDPGLGLRLIYFSYDVKMKEKGDIPEGYSVSREKKERFSLILESASTNQTSMYLCASSLGRNTEAFFGQGTRLTVV.

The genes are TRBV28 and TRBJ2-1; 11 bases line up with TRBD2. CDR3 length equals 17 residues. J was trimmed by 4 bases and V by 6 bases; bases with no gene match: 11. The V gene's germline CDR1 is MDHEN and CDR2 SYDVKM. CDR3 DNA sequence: TGTGCCAGCAGCCATCGTAGCGGGAGGGCCCCTTACAATGAGCAGTTCTTC. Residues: CASSHRSGRAPYNEQFF.

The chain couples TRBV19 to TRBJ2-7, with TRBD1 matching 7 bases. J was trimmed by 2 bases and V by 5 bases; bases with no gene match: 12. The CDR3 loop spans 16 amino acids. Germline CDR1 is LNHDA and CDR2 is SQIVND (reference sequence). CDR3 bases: TGTGCCAGTAGTGCCCAACCCCGGGACAGAGCCTACGAGCAGTACTTC. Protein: CASSAQPRDRAYEQYF.

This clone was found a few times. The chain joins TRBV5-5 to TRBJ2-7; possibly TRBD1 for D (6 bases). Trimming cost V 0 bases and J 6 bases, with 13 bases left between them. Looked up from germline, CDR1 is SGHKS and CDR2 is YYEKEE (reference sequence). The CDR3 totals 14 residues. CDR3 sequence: CASSLGLGGGEQYF. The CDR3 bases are TGTGCCAGCAGCTTGGGTTTAGGGGGTGGCGAGCAGTACTTC.

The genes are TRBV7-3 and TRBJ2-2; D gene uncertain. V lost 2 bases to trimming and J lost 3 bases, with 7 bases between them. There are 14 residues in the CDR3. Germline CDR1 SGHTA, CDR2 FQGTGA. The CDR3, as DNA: TGTGCCAGCAGCTTATCGTTCGACACCGGGGAGCTGTTTTTT. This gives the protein CASSLSFDTGELFF.

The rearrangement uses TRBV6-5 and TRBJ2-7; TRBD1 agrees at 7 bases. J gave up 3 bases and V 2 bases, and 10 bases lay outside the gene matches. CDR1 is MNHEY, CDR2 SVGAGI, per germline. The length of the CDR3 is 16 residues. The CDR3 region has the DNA TGTGCCAGCAGTTACACCGGACAGGCTCAGAACTACGAGCAGTACTTC. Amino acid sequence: CASSYTGQAQNYEQYF.

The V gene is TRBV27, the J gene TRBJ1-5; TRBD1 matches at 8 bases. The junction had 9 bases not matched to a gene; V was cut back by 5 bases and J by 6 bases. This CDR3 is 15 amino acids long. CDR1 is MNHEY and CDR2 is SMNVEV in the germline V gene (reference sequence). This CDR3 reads CASSRGLTGVQPQHF. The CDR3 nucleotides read TGTGCCAGCAGTAGAGGGTTGACAGGGGTTCAGCCCCAGCATTTT.

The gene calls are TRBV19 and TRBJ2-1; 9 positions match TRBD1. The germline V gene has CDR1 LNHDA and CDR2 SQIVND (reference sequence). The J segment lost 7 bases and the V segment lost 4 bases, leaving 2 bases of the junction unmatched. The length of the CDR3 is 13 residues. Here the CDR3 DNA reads TGTGCCAGTAGTACCGGGACAGGGAATGAGCAGTTCTTC. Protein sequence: CASSTGTGNEQFF. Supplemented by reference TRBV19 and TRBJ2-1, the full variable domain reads DGGITQSPKYLFRKEGQNVTLSCEQNLNHDAMYWYRQDPGQGLRLIYYSQIVNDFQKGDIAEGYSVSREKKESFPLTVTSAQKNPTAFYLCASSTGTGNEQFFGPGTRLTVL.